The clone carrying this T cell receptor beta chain was recorded a few times. What it recognizes is unknown. This specimen comes from a study of identical twins. Looked up from germline, CDR1 is DFQATT and CDR2 is SNEGSKA (reference sequence). Trimming removed 7 bases from V and 1 base from J, with 11 bases in between. There are 12 residues in the CDR3. TCRdb used MiXCR to reprocess the 5' RACE reads, holding one entry per CDR3 protein. Of roughly 770,000 distinct CDR3 sequences listed, 15% to 20% were seen once; the top ten hold roughly 14%. Whole-study findings and limits: Instead of following the same donors, the conclusions were based on cross-sectional statistical analysis.

These records were also assigned to another study, of T cells expressing NK-cell markers. That source reports: For a few donors, these clonotypes were likewise the leading ones in the CD3+CD56-NKG2C+ fraction.

This sequence was found in a woman under 30 in good health. The sample consisted of PBMCs. J is TRBJ2-7 and V is TRBV20-1; D unclear. The CDR3 here is CSVWGSSYEQYF. Written as DNA, the CDR3 is TGCAGTGTGTGGGGATCTTCCTACGAGCAGTACTTC.